The source of this T cell receptor (beta chain) is a study of blood T cell repertoires in COVID-19. Study details: The United States, Italy and Spain supplied acute and convalescent COVID-19 samples. PBMCs, B-cell-depleted T cells, or T cells were the source of the cDNA or gDNA that made up the material.

Study processing details: Amplified reference gene primers provided the basis for estimating nucleated cell counts. Generated by immunoSEQ multiplex PCR, the TCRdb table keeps only in-frame clones and is missing some. For V, J and clone size, that table is used; D and trimming come from the DNA. The repertoire consists of under 350,000 clones, with 75% to 90% occurring once and the leading ten covering about 4.2%. The length of the CDR3 is 14 residues. Germline CDR1 is PRHDT and CDR2 is FYEKMQ (reference sequence). With 0 bases clipped from V and 2 bases from J, the junction kept 0 bases outside the gene matches.

The material sequenced was peripheral blood. This TCR was recovered from a man aged 35-49 years with acute or convalescent COVID-19. The V gene is TRBV13, the J gene TRBJ1-2, with 7 bases identical to TRBD1. The CDR3, as DNA: TGTGCCAGCAGCTTAGGGGACAGGAACTATGGCTACACCTTC. It codes for CASSLGDRNYGYTF.